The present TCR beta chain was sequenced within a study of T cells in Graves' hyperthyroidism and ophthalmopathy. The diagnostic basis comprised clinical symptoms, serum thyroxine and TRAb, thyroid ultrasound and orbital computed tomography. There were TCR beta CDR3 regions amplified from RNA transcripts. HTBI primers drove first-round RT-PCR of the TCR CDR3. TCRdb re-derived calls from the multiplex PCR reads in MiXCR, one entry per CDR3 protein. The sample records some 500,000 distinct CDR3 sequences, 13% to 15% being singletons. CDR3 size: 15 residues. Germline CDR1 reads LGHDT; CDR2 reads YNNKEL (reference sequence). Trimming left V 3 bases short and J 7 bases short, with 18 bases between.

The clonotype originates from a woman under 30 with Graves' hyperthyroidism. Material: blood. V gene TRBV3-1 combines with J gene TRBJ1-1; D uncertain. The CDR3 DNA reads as TGTGCCAGCAGCCACGAACCAAACGGCTTATATGAAGCTTTCTTT. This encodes CASSHEPNGLYEAFF.